These 28 T cell receptor beta chains came from one sample sequenced in a study of blood T cell repertoires in COVID-19 (dated by TCRdb to between 2020 and 2021). The receptor library was made with the immunoSEQ multiplex PCR assay. The clones in this table, taken by TCRdb from immuneACCESS, are in-frame only. Not every clone is retained; where verified, under half of the shortfall comes from an unresolved V gene, and the cause of the rest is unknown. Here the sample has under 200,000 clones; around 80% occur a single time. The top ten clones comprise about 8% of the sample. Sample: peripheral blood. Receptors originate from an older woman with COVID-19, enrolled during active disease.

The chain has TRBV6-6 and TRBJ1-6; 8 bases are a match to TRBD1. This CDR3 contains 14 residues. Germline V gene sequence: CDR1 MNHNY, CDR2 SVGAGI (reference sequence). V was pared by 9 bases and J by 10 bases, with 11 bases of the junction left unmatched. The CDR3, as DNA: TGTGCCAGTCAGGAAACAGGGGGAGAGTCACCCCTCCACTTT. This sequence encodes CASQETGGESPLHF.

V is TRBV6-6 and J is TRBJ1-1, with no clear D. Per the germline V gene, CDR1 is MNHNY and CDR2 is SVGAGI (reference sequence). V was trimmed by 6 bases and J by 1 base, leaving 6 bases between them. The CDR3 has 12 residues. In DNA, the CDR3 is TGTGCCAGCAGGAGACAGAACACTGAAGCTTTCTTT. Its protein is CASRRQNTEAFF.

The V gene is TRBV19, the J gene TRBJ2-1; D is undetermined. The length of the CDR3 is 14 residues. Germline CDR1 reads LNHDA; CDR2 reads SQIVND (reference sequence). V was trimmed by 8 bases and J by 9 bases, leaving 20 bases between them. The CDR3, as DNA: TGTGCCAGTTCCCCACATCATGATCCCCCTGAGCAGTTCTTC. Encoded protein: CASSPHHDPPEQFF.

This rearrangement joins TRBV9 to TRBJ2-1, with D perhaps matching TRBD2 (6 bases). The CDR3 length is 15 residues. The ends were cut back, 0 bases at V and 6 bases at J, with 13 bases in the middle. Germline CDR1 reads SGDLS; CDR2 reads YYNGEE. CDR3 nucleotides: TGTGCCAGCAGCGTAGGGGACTTGGGGGTCAATGAGCAGTTCTTC. Translating gives CASSVGDLGVNEQFF.

This chain links TRBV18 with TRBJ1-1, with a possible D match to TRBD1 (6 bases). CDR1 and CDR2 (germline): KGHSH, LQKENI. Trimming stripped 0 bases from V and 6 bases from J, with 14 bases between. CDR3 length: 15 residues. The DNA of the CDR3 is TGTGCCAGCTCACCACCTATTGGGGGCGCCCCTGAAGCTTTCTTT. Protein product: CASSPPIGGAPEAFF.

The genes are TRBV25-1 and TRBJ2-5, with 7 bases lining up with TRBD1. CDR1 MGHDK and CDR2 SYGVNS come from the germline V gene. The CDR3 contains 16 residues. Losses at the gene ends were 6 bases for V and 0 bases for J; bases not matched to a gene: 10. CDR3 amino acids: CASRGSGTADQETQYF. CDR3 DNA: TGTGCCAGCAGGGGATCCGGGACAGCAGACCAAGAGACCCAGTACTTC. The whole variable domain, remainder taken from reference TRBV25-1 and TRBJ2-5, is EADIYQTPRYLVIGTGKKITLECSQTMGHDKMYWYQQDPGMELHLIHYSYGVNSTEKGDLSSESTVSRIRTEHFPLTLESARPSHTSQYLCASRGSGTADQETQYFGPGTRLLVL.

Only one count was recorded for this clone. J is TRBJ2-7 and V is TRBV3-1 (or the pseudogene TRBV3-2); 12 positions match TRBD1. J was trimmed by 5 bases and V by 1 base; bases with no gene match: 3. There are 15 residues in the CDR3. Germline V lookup: CDR1 LGHDT, CDR2 YNNKEL (reference sequence). DNA for the CDR3: TGTGCCAGCAGCCAAGGGGACAGGGGGCTAGACGAGCAGTACGTC. Protein product: CASSQGDRGLDEQYV.

The chain joins TRBV6-1 to TRBJ2-3, with 7 bases lining up with TRBD1. Germline lookup yields CDR1 MNHNS and CDR2 SASEGT. The CDR3 spans 15 residues. V was pared by 2 bases and J by 6 bases, with 8 bases of the junction left unmatched. The CDR3 sequence is CASSELGDSWDTQYF. Written as DNA, the CDR3 is TGTGCCAGCAGTGAACTTGGGGACAGTTGGGATACGCAGTATTTT.

This clone appeared once. The V and J genes are TRBV2 and TRBJ2-3; maybe TRBD2 (5 bases). This CDR3 has 16 amino acids. The ends were cut back, 3 bases at V and 0 bases at J, with 13 bases in the middle. CDR1 and CDR2 from the germline V gene are SNHLY and FYNNEI. CDR3 in amino acids: CASSDPGSSSTDTQYF. In DNA, the CDR3 is TGTGCCAGCAGTGACCCGGGATCCTCTAGCACAGATACGCAGTATTTT.

This rearrangement joins TRBV7-9 to TRBJ2-2; perhaps TRBD2 as D (5 bases). Trimming pared 3 bases from V and 0 bases from J, leaving 5 bases between. Germline CDR1 is SEHNR and CDR2 is FQNEAQ (reference sequence). The CDR3 is 14 amino acids. In nucleotides, the CDR3 is TGTGCCAGCAGCTTCGGGGCGAACACCGGGGAGCTGTTTTTT. This sequence encodes CASSFGANTGELFF.

This chain uses TRBV5-5 with TRBJ1-1; unclear D gene. The ends were cut back, 2 bases at V and 1 base at J, with 12 bases in the middle. The CDR3 runs 15 residues. Per the germline V gene, CDR1 is SGHKS and CDR2 is YYEKEE (reference sequence). CDR3 sequence: CASSFQWEGNTEAFF. The CDR3 nucleotides read TGTGCCAGCAGCTTTCAATGGGAGGGGAACACTGAAGCTTTCTTT.

The rearrangement links TRBV6-5 to TRBJ1-2; 7 positions agree with TRBD1. From germline, CDR1 is MNHEY and CDR2 SVGAGI. The CDR3 is 15 residues long. V was pared by 7 bases and J by 4 bases, with 12 bases of the junction left unmatched. DNA for the CDR3: TGTGCCAGCACCCAAGGCGGACAGGCGGTCTATGGCTACACCTTC. Protein product: CASTQGGQAVYGYTF.

The rearrangement uses TRBV9 and TRBJ2-2, with D maybe TRBD1 (6 bases). The CDR3 consists of 14 residues. The V end was cut by 4 bases, the J end by 4 bases, with 11 bases between. CDR1 and CDR2 from the germline V gene are SGDLS and YYNGEE. The CDR3 DNA reads TGTGCCAGCAGCCGAACAGGGTTCACCGGGGAGCTGTTTTTT. It translates to CASSRTGFTGELFF.

This clone was recorded a few times. The V gene is TRBV28, the J gene TRBJ1-2; TRBD1 agrees at 7 bases. The ends lost 10 bases at V and 5 bases at J; junction bases unmatched: 10. Germline CDR1 is MDHEN and CDR2 is SYDVKM. The CDR3 totals 13 residues. This CDR3 reads CATRQGLDYGYTF. DNA for the CDR3: TGTGCCACCCGACAGGGTTTGGATTATGGCTACACCTTC.

The rearrangement links TRBV28 to TRBJ1-3, with D possibly matching TRBD1 (5 bases). The germline V and J ends were trimmed by 6 bases and 0 bases, with 9 bases remaining between them. The germline CDR1 and CDR2 sequences are MDHEN and SYDVKM. The CDR3 extends over 14 amino acids. The CDR3 sequence is CASRGGVSGNTIYF. CDR3 nucleotide sequence: TGTGCCAGCAGGGGGGGAGTCTCTGGAAACACCATATATTTT.

This clone was seen just once. The rearrangement joins TRBV27 to TRBJ1-2, with D maybe TRBD1 (5 bases). The germline CDR1 and CDR2 sequences are MNHEY and SMNVEV (reference sequence). The CDR3 has 14 amino acids. Trimming pared 5 bases from V and 5 bases from J, leaving 15 bases between. The CDR3 region has the DNA TGTGCCAGCAGTACCCGACCGGGGGGATATGGCTACACCTTC. It translates to CASSTRPGGYGYTF.

The gene calls are TRBV3-1 (or the pseudogene TRBV3-2) and TRBJ1-2; tentatively, D is TRBD1 (5 bases). Trimming pared 0 bases from V and 8 bases from J, leaving 16 bases between. Germline loops: CDR1 LGHDT, CDR2 YNNKEL (reference sequence). The CDR3 sequence is 15 residues long. CDR3 in amino acids: CASSQDLSQGVGYTF. The CDR3 nucleotides are TGTGCCAGCAGCCAAGATCTGAGCCAGGGTGTAGGCTACACCTTC.

The V and J genes are TRBV13 and TRBJ2-7; tentative D call: TRBD2 (5 bases). V was trimmed by 8 bases and J by 1 base, leaving 18 bases between them. Germline CDR1 and CDR2: PRHDT and FYEKMQ (reference sequence). This CDR3 comprises 15 residues. CDR3 protein: CASYRRELGSYEQYF. The CDR3 nucleotides are TGTGCCAGCTACCGCCGGGAACTGGGTTCCTACGAGCAGTACTTC.

The V gene is TRBV7-8, the J gene TRBJ1-6; no firm D call. The V end lost 2 bases, the J end lost 0 bases, and 8 bases lay between the germline ends. This CDR3 comprises 16 residues. CDR1 is SGHVS and CDR2 is FQNEAQ in the germline V gene. CDR3 in DNA: TGTGCCAGCAGCTTAAGTGTACTCTCCTATAATTCACCCCTCCACTTT. Encoded protein: CASSLSVLSYNSPLHF.

The J gene is TRBJ1-3, the V gene TRBV7-2; D not resolved. V was trimmed by 5 bases and J by 7 bases, leaving 12 bases between them. The CDR3 sequence is 13 residues long. Germline-derived CDR1 and CDR2 are SGHTA and FQGNSA. Here the CDR3 reads CASSRPPGNTIYF. The CDR3 DNA reads TGTGCCAGCAGCCGCCCCCCCGGGAACACCATATATTTT.

The genes are TRBV7-2 and TRBJ1-2; 7 bases fit TRBD1. The J segment lost 7 bases and the V segment lost 6 bases, leaving 8 bases of the junction unmatched. This CDR3 region has 13 residues. Germline CDR1 SGHTA, CDR2 FQGNSA. CDR3: CASRPEAGGGYTF. CDR3 nucleotides: TGTGCCAGCAGGCCGGAGGCAGGGGGTGGCTACACCTTC.

This clone was detected a few times. The chain combines TRBV27 with TRBJ2-7, with 14 bases matching TRBD2. V lost 5 bases, J lost 3 bases, and 3 bases stayed unmatched. The V gene's germline CDR1 is MNHEY and CDR2 SMNVEV (reference sequence). This CDR3 comprises 15 residues. CDR3 nucleotides: TGTGCCAGCAGTCAGGGGACTAGCGGGGGCTACGAGCAGTACGTC. It codes for CASSQGTSGGYEQYV.

The chain has TRBV7-3 and TRBJ2-1; D call uncertain. Trimming shortened V by 5 bases and J by 6 bases, and 8 bases separated the two germline ends. Germline values: CDR1 SGHTA, CDR2 FQGTGA. The length of the CDR3 is 12 residues. The CDR3 region is CASSPPSNEQFF. The CDR3 DNA follows: TGTGCCAGCAGCCCCCCTTCCAATGAGCAGTTCTTC.

The chain links TRBV19 to TRBJ2-3; D gene unclear. The germline gives CDR1 LNHDA, CDR2 SQIVND (reference sequence). This CDR3 region has 14 residues. V lost 3 bases to trimming and J lost 6 bases, with 13 bases between them. This CDR3 is CASSMWQTRDTQYF. For the CDR3, the DNA is TGTGCCAGTAGTATGTGGCAGACGCGGGATACGCAGTATTTT.

The chain uses TRBV5-1 and TRBJ2-7, with D perhaps TRBD2 (5 bases). Germline V CDR1 and CDR2: SGHRS, YFSETQ. There are 13 residues in the CDR3. The ends were cut back, 6 bases at V and 4 bases at J, with 14 bases in the middle. The CDR3 loop is CASTGLLGYEQYF. The DNA of the CDR3 is TGCGCCAGCACTGGACTGCTTGGATACGAGCAGTACTTC.

The chain links TRBV5-5 to TRBJ2-7, with 11 positions matching TRBD1. The CDR3 is made up of 15 amino acids. V lost 3 bases and J lost 3; bases outside the gene matches: 5. The germline V gene has CDR1 SGHKS and CDR2 YYEKEE (reference sequence). CDR3 sequence (DNA): TGTGCCAGCAGCTGGGGACAGGGGGGTCTCTACGAGCAGTACGTC. Protein: CASSWGQGGLYEQYV.

The CDR3 DNA is TGTGCCAGCAGTTGGCAGGGGGCCTACGAGCAGTACGTC. Translating gives CASSWQGAYEQYV. The rearrangement joins TRBV28 to TRBJ2-7; TRBD1 matches 7 bases. CDR1 MDHEN and CDR2 SYDVKM come from the germline V gene. The CDR3 is made up of 13 amino acids. V shed 4 bases and J 2 bases; nucleotides not matched to a gene: 2.

There are a few counts of this clone. The chain carries TRBV3-1 (or the pseudogene TRBV3-2) and TRBJ2-3; TRBD2 matches at 13 bases. Trimming took 6 bases from V and 6 from J; bases not matched to a gene: 6. The CDR3 runs 15 residues. Germline V gene sequence: CDR1 LGHDT, CDR2 YNNKEL (reference sequence). The DNA of the CDR3 is TGTGCCAGCAGGCTCACTAGCGGGAGGGGGGATACGCAGTATTTT. Translating it yields CASRLTSGRGDTQYF.